This is a list of T cell receptor beta chains from one sample in a study of blood T cell repertoires in COVID-19. Profiled with immunoSEQ multiplex PCR; TCRdb holds only in-frame clones, not every one. The sample has approximately 100,000 clones; approximately 88% are singletons. Sequences were obtained from peripheral blood. These receptor sequences come from a human donor in a cohort sampled during active COVID-19. CDR3s include the opening cysteine and the closing phenylalanine or tryptophan. D genes are given only for firm matches. Only some rows state a clone size, as once, few, many or a class for expanded clones.

D,J,size,V,CDR3,DNA
TRBD1,TRBJ1-2,.,TRBV6-2/TRBV6-3,CASSQPRTGLYGYTF,TGTGCCAGCAGTCAACCGCGGACAGGATTATATGGCTACACCTTC
.,TRBJ1-2,once,TRBV5-6,CASSYERGYTF,TGTGCCAGCAGCTATGAGAGGGGCTACACCTTC
.,TRBJ1-1,.,TRBV7-8,CASSADTYDTEAFF,TGTGCCAGCAGCGCGGACACCTATGACACTGAAGCTTTCTTT
.,TRBJ2-5,.,TRBV9,CASSVPGQETQYF,TGTGCCAGCAGCGTACCGGGGCAAGAGACCCAGTACTTC
.,TRBJ1-1,.,TRBV5-5,CASSPGLTRTKAEAFF,TGTGCCAGCAGCCCTGGGCTGACTAGAACAAAGGCTGAAGCTTTCTTT
.,TRBJ2-5,once,TRBV9,CASSVGPGKETQYF,TGTGCCAGCAGCGTAGGGCCAGGAAAAGAGACCCAGTACTTC
TRBD1,TRBJ1-3,.,TRBV10-3,CAIRPGQGGIYF,TGTGCCATCAGGCCTGGACAGGGAGGCATATATTTT
TRBD1,TRBJ1-1,.,TRBV5-1,CASSLGVRTGGTEAFF,TGCGCCAGCAGCTTGGGGGTCCGGACAGGGGGCACTGAAGCTTTCTTT
TRBD1,TRBJ1-6,few,TRBV7-9,CASSLGTGVGSPLHF,TGTGCCAGCAGCTTGGGGACAGGTGTAGGTTCACCCCTCCACTTT
.,TRBJ1-3,once,TRBV5-4,CASSLVGGSGNTIYF,TGTGCCAGCAGCTTGGTTGGCGGCTCTGGAAACACCATATATTTT
.,TRBJ2-1,few,TRBV7-9,CASSPGRSSYNEQFF,TGTGCCAGCAGCCCGGGGAGGAGCTCCTACAATGAGCAGTTCTTC
TRBD1,TRBJ1-6,.,TRBV3-1/TRBV3-2,CASSPLTGGSSPLHF,TGTGCCAGCAGCCCCCTGACAGGGGGAAGTTCACCCCTCCACTTT
.,TRBJ1-4,few,TRBV2,CATLPRFNEKLFF,TGTGCCACCCTACCGCGGTTTAATGAAAAACTGTTTTTT
TRBD1,TRBJ1-2,.,TRBV30,CAWSVQYPGTGHGYTF,TGTGCCTGGAGTGTACAATATCCCGGGACAGGTCATGGCTACACCTTC
TRBD2,TRBJ2-1,.,TRBV11-3,CASSSRGGRREQFF,TGTGCCAGCAGCTCCCGGGGGGGCCGTCGTGAGCAGTTCTTC
.,TRBJ1-1,once,TRBV11-3,CASTRTAISSTEAFF,TGTGCCAGCACAAGGACAGCGATTTCCAGCACTGAAGCTTTCTTT
TRBD1,TRBJ2-1,.,TRBV29-1,CSGFGQVQGIYNEQFF,TGCAGCGGCTTCGGACAGGTCCAGGGGATCTACAATGAGCAGTTCTTC
.,TRBJ1-3,few,TRBV7-2,CASSLVGVLSGNTIYF,TGTGCCAGCAGCTTAGTCGGGGTACTCTCTGGAAACACCATATATTTT
.,TRBJ1-4,.,TRBV12-3/TRBV12-4,CASSLAAGYLFF,TGTGCCAGCAGTTTAGCGGCAGGGTATCTGTTTTTT
TRBD2,TRBJ2-7,.,TRBV7-2,CASSLVGGYEQYF,TGTGCCAGCAGTCTAGTCGGGGGGTACGAGCAGTACTTC
.,TRBJ2-7,.,TRBV21-1,CASSKGQVIEQYF,TGTGCCAGCAGCAAAGGCCAGGTAATCGAGCAGTACTTC
TRBD2,TRBJ2-5,.,TRBV9,CASSVQVGGETQYF,TGTGCCAGCAGCGTCCAAGTGGGGGGGGAGACCCAGTACTTC
TRBD1,TRBJ1-5,.,TRBV6-2/TRBV6-3,CASSLQGVGNQPQHF,TGTGCCAGCAGTCTCCAGGGGGTTGGCAATCAGCCCCAGCATTTT